The 9 T cell receptor beta chains below come from one sample, sequenced in a study of siplizumab effects on memory and regulatory T cells. Produced via immunoSEQ multiplex PCR; TCRdb's table is partial and in-frame only. Altogether about 100,000 clones are present, about 93% being singletons, with the ten largest covering roughly 0.64%. Sequencing used Tregs sorted from blood. These receptor sequences come from a human donor in good health.

The chain is built from TRBV19 and TRBJ1-5, with unresolved D. V lost 2 bases and J lost 9, with 8 bases in between. Germline CDR1 LNHDA, CDR2 SQIVND (reference sequence). The CDR3 runs 12 residues. The CDR3 region is CASSIPRGPQHF. In DNA form, the CDR3 reads TGTGCCAGTAGTATACCACGGGGGCCCCAGCATTTT.

The DNA of the CDR3 is TGTGCCTGGAGTACGGAGACAGGGAAGACTGAAGCTTTCTTT. Its protein is CAWSTETGKTEAFF. The V and J genes are TRBV30 and TRBJ1-1, with 7 bases matching TRBD1. Germline CDR1 GTSNPN, CDR2 SVGIG (reference sequence). Trimming at V came to 2 bases and at J to 5 bases, leaving 8 bases not matched to a gene. The CDR3 has 14 amino acids.

This chain uses TRBV4-3 with TRBJ2-2, with TRBD1 as a possible D gene (6 bases). Looked up from germline, CDR1 is LGHNA and CDR2 is YSLEER. The CDR3 is 15 amino acids. V lost 5 bases, J lost 6 bases, and 16 bases lay in between. CDR3 sequence reads: CASSSGEGISGELFF. The CDR3 DNA is TGCGCCAGCAGCTCAGGGGAAGGCATATCCGGGGAGCTGTTTTTT.

This chain uses TRBV11-3 with TRBJ2-3, with D possibly matching TRBD2 (6 bases). The CDR3 totals 13 residues. Germline CDR1 reads SGHNT; CDR2 reads YENEEA. V lost 8 bases to trimming and J lost 1 base, with 10 bases between them. The CDR3: CASGWGGTDTQYF. The DNA of the CDR3 is TGTGCCAGCGGATGGGGGGGCACAGATACGCAGTATTTT.

The genes are TRBV5-5 and TRBJ1-1; TRBD1 is a possible D gene (5 bases). The germline CDR1 and CDR2 sequences are SGHKS and YYEKEE (reference sequence). This CDR3 spans 17 amino acids. Trimming took 0 bases from V and 0 from J, leaving 15 bases between them. The CDR3 nucleotides read TGTGCCAGCAGCTTGGCCCGTGGGGGTTTTGTGAACACTGAAGCTTTCTTT. This translates into CASSLARGGFVNTEAFF.

In this sample, this clone turned up once. The V and J genes are TRBV6-5 and TRBJ1-4, with a tentative D call TRBD1 (5 bases). Between the trimmed V and J ends, which lost 2 bases and 8 bases, there was a span of 18 bases. Germline lookup yields CDR1 MNHEY and CDR2 SVGAGI. CDR3 length: 16 amino acids. In DNA form, the CDR3 reads TGTGCCAGCAGTTACAGCCACAGCGGGGGTGGGGAAAAACTGTTTTTT. This sequence encodes CASSYSHSGGGEKLFF.

This chain connects TRBV9 to TRBJ1-1; D not resolved. V was cut by 5 bases and J by 0 bases, with 17 bases left in between. From germline, CDR1 is SGDLS and CDR2 YYNGEE. The CDR3 loop spans 16 amino acids. Written as DNA, the CDR3 is TGTGCCAGCAGTAGGACGGGAGAGGGTCTGAACACTGAAGCTTTCTTT. Translation: CASSRTGEGLNTEAFF.

The J gene is TRBJ2-7, the V gene TRBV2; TRBD1 might be the D (6 bases). V lost 3 bases and J lost 3, with 12 bases in between. Germline lookup yields CDR1 SNHLY and CDR2 FYNNEI. The CDR3 sequence is 14 residues long. Here the CDR3 reads CASSELVTGYEQYF. CDR3 nucleotides: TGTGCCAGCAGTGAGCTTGTGACAGGCTACGAGCAGTACTTC.

The chain carries TRBV7-8 and TRBJ1-5; weak D call: TRBD1 (6 bases). CDR1 and CDR2 from the germline V gene are SGHVS and FQNEAQ. The CDR3 runs to 19 residues. Trimming took 3 bases from V and 4 from J, leaving 25 bases between them. The DNA for the CDR3 is TGTGCCAGCAGCTTGACAAGGATGAACGTTCAGGGACAAAATCAGCCCCAGCATTTT. It codes for CASSLTRMNVQGQNQPQHF. The full variable domain, with the rest looked up from reference TRBV7-8 and TRBJ1-5, is GAGVSQSPRYKVAKRGQDVALRCDPISGHVSLFWYQQALGQGPEFLTYFQNEAQLDKSGLPSDRFFAERPEGSVSTLKIQRTQQEDSAVYLCASSLTRMNVQGQNQPQHFGDGTRLSIL.